This T cell receptor beta chain comes out of a study of blood T cell repertoires in COVID-19. How the authors handled the data: For nucleated cells, counts were estimated from reference gene primer amplification. Only in-frame clones appear in the TCRdb table, and some are missing; sequencing was by immunoSEQ multiplex PCR. V, J and clone size are taken as reported in that table, and D and trimming were inferred from the DNA itself. In the table there are roughly 480,000 clones, roughly 89% of which are singletons. Patients from Seattle were sampled longitudinally, starting during active infection. Germline V gene sequence: CDR1 KGHSH, CDR2 LQKENI. This CDR3 comprises 16 residues. The V gene end was trimmed by 4 bases and the J gene end by 3 bases; junction bases not matched to a gene: 9.

Sequencing was done on a sample of peripheral blood. This TCR was recovered from a man aged 18 to 29 with COVID-19, enrolled during active disease. The chain employs TRBV18 and TRBJ1-3; TRBD1 matches at 7 bases. CDR3 residues: CASSLSPTGSGNTIYF. The DNA of the CDR3 is TGTGCCAGCTCACTATCTCCGACAGGGAGTGGAAACACCATATATTTT.